These T cell receptor beta chains were read from a single sample in a study of control samples from healthy donors and cancer patients. Method: immunoSEQ multiplex PCR; TCRdb's copy keeps in-frame clones and lacks some. This sample has under 65,000 clones, with about 91% found just once. The sequencing input was PBMCs. These receptors came from a man between 25 and 39 years old with colorectal cancer. Each CDR3 is given with its conserved first and last residue. D genes are given only for firm matches. Clone size is not always given. Where it is, it says once, few, many or a class for expanded clones.

>.|TRBJ1-4|.|TRBV6-5
TGTGCCAGCAGCCCCCTGCCAGCAGGAAAACTGTTTTTT
CASSPLPAGKLFF
>.|TRBJ1-1|.|TRBV9
TGTGCCAGCAGCGTAACTATGAACACTGAAGCTTTCTTT
CASSVTMNTEAFF
>.|TRBJ1-1|.|TRBV3-1/TRBV3-2
TGTGCCAGCAGCCAAGTTTTGATGGGGGTGAACACTGAAGCTTTCTTT
CASSQVLMGVNTEAFF
>once|TRBJ2-3|.|TRBV7-9
TGTGCCAGCAGCCCCGGGACGGGCTACACAGATACGCAGTATTTT
CASSPGTGYTDTQYF
>.|TRBJ1-1|.|TRBV29-1
TGCAGCGTTCTAATGGGGGCCACTGAAGCTTTCTTT
CSVLMGATEAFF
>.|TRBJ1-2|.|TRBV7-2
TGTGCCAGCAGCTTCGGCAGGGATGGCTACACCTTC
CASSFGRDGYTF
>.|TRBJ1-1|.|TRBV5-8
TGTGCCAGCAGCTTGCGAGAGGGCCCCAACACTGAAGCTTTCTTT
CASSLREGPNTEAFF
>.|TRBJ1-2|.|TRBV9
TGTGCCAGCAGCACGGGTCAGGACTCCTATGGCTACACCTTC
CASSTGQDSYGYTF
>few|TRBJ1-1|.|TRBV7-9
TGTGCCAGCAGTAACAATACTGGGGTGGGGGCTTTCTTT
CASSNNTGVGAFF
>.|TRBJ1-6|.|TRBV4-1
TGCGCCAGCAGCTGGGTTGGTAATTCACCCCTCCACTTT
CASSWVGNSPLHF
>once|TRBJ2-2|.|TRBV4-1
TGCGCCAGCAGCCCTACGGGACACCACACCGGGGAGCTGTTTTTT
CASSPTGHHTGELFF
>.|TRBJ1-2|TRBD1|TRBV7-8
TGTGCCAGCAGCGCAAAGCCAGGGACAGCTAACTATGGCTACACCTTC
CASSAKPGTANYGYTF
>.|TRBJ2-3|.|TRBV5-1
TGCGCCAGCAGCTTGGGGACAGCCCAACAGTATTTT
CASSLGTAQQYF
>.|TRBJ2-3|TRBD1|TRBV30
TGTGCCTGGTCGGCGGGACAGGGCACAGATACGCAGTATTTT
CAWSAGQGTDTQYF
>once|TRBJ2-7|TRBD2|TRBV5-6
TGTGCCAGCAGCCCGGGACTAGCGGGGATGTACGAGCAGTACTTC
CASSPGLAGMYEQYF
>.|TRBJ2-3|.|TRBV4-3
TGCGCCACCGATCCTTTTCAGAGCACGGGACGGCTCACAGATACGCAGTATTTT
CATDPFQSTGRLTDTQYF
>.|TRBJ2-1|TRBD1|TRBV7-9
TGTGCCAGCAGCTTAACGTCAGGGGGCCCCTTCTACAATGAGCAGTTCTTC
CASSLTSGGPFYNEQFF